This TCR beta chain was sequenced in a study of CD8 T cells in Susac syndrome. It was with random hexamers that about 0.45 to 1 ug RNA was reverse transcribed. TCRdb passed the immunoSEQ multiplex PCR reads through MiXCR, listing each CDR3 protein once. The profile shows approximately 300,000 distinct CDR3 sequences, about 82% of them singletons. V was clipped by 5 bases and J by 5 bases, with 19 bases between them. This CDR3 comprises 15 residues. The chain uses TRBV12-3 or TRBV12-4 and TRBJ2-7, with D possibly matching TRBD2 (7 bases). The receptor was isolated from a human donor with multiple sclerosis. Sequencing was done on a sample of CD8+ T cells from PBMCs. In DNA, the CDR3 is TGTGCCAGCAGTGGGGGGGGACAAAATCTCGACGAGCAGTACTTC. Its protein is CASSGGGQNLDEQYF.